This T cell receptor (beta chain) was recovered during a study of identical twins. One entry per CDR3 protein, called by TCRdb with MiXCR from the 5' RACE reads. Here the sample spans 1.5 million to 2 million distinct CDR3 sequences, around a third being singletons. This clonotype was seen more than once but under ten times. CDR1 is DFQATT and CDR2 is SNEGSKA in the germline V gene (reference sequence). The V and J ends lost 1 base and 3 bases, in that order; junction bases with no gene match: 8. The CDR3 consists of 15 residues. The rearrangement uses TRBV20-1 and TRBJ2-7, with 8 bases fitting TRBD1. Input material: cord blood. The clonotype comes from a newborn girl in good health. The DNA of the CDR3 is TGCAGTGCTAGAGTTCTGGGACAGGCGCACTACGAGCAGTACTTC. Its translation: CSARVLGQAHYEQYF.